Shown below are 20 T cell receptor beta chains from a single sample sequenced in a study of T cell changes during pregnancy in multiple sclerosis. Generated by immunoSEQ multiplex PCR, the TCRdb table keeps only in-frame clones and is missing some. In the table there are tens of thousands of clones, 90% to 95% of which are singletons. The sample consisted of peripheral blood, taken in the third trimester of pregnancy. These receptors were collected from a female donor in good health, enrolled as a control in a pregnancy study.

This chain uses TRBV13 with TRBJ2-1; D gene uncertain. The CDR3 is made up of 12 amino acids. Trimming pared 4 bases from V and 3 bases from J, leaving 4 bases between. Germline V lookup: CDR1 PRHDT, CDR2 FYEKMQ (reference sequence). CDR3 DNA: TGTGCCAGCAGCTCTAACTACAATGAGCAGTTCTTC. Amino acids: CASSSNYNEQFF.

The chain recombines TRBV7-3 with TRBJ2-7; TRBD1 is a possible D gene (6 bases). Germline-derived CDR1 and CDR2 are SGHTA and FQGTGA. The V end was cut by 4 bases, the J end by 3 bases, with 13 bases between. The CDR3 is made up of 14 amino acids. The CDR3 sequence is CASSSPGQGYEQYF. The CDR3 nucleotides read TGTGCCAGCAGCTCCCCGGGACAAGGCTACGAGCAGTACTTC.

The chain combines TRBV7-9 with TRBJ2-3; 10 nucleotides line up with TRBD2. V lost 6 bases, J lost 1 base, and 1 base stayed unmatched. This CDR3 has 14 residues. CDR1 and CDR2 from the germline V gene are SEHNR and FQNEAQ (reference sequence). As DNA, the CDR3 is TGTGCCAGCAGTGGGACTAGCGGCACAGATACGCAGTATTTT. Residues: CASSGTSGTDTQYF.

CDR3 residues: CASSQDEGTEAFDTQYF. CDR3 nucleotides: TGCGCCAGCAGCCAAGATGAGGGAACCGAGGCGTTTGATACGCAGTATTTT. The V gene is TRBV4-1, the J gene TRBJ2-3; maybe TRBD2 (5 bases). CDR3 size: 17 residues. Germline values: CDR1 MGHRA, CDR2 YSYEKL. Trimming cost V 0 bases and J 6 bases, with 19 bases left between them.

The chain uses TRBV7-2 and TRBJ2-1; D possibly corresponds to TRBD2 (6 bases). The germline CDR1 and CDR2 sequences are SGHTA and FQGNSA. This CDR3 has 14 amino acids. Trimming left V 5 bases short and J 0 bases short, with 8 bases between. The CDR3 sequence: CASSTGSSYNEQFF. The DNA for the CDR3 is TGTGCCAGCAGCACCGGGAGCTCCTACAATGAGCAGTTCTTC.

This chain uses TRBV11-2 with TRBJ1-4; tentative D call: TRBD1 (6 bases). Germline CDR1 SGHAT, CDR2 FQNNGV. This CDR3 has 15 amino acids. V gave up 3 bases and J gave up 3 bases, with 11 bases separating them. CDR3 nucleotides: TGTGCCAGCAGCTTTGGGACATTTGCTAATGAAAAACTGTTTTTT. Its translation is CASSFGTFANEKLFF. The full variable domain, with the rest looked up from reference TRBV11-2 and TRBJ1-4, is EAGVAQSPRYKIIEKRQSVAFWCNPISGHATLYWYQQILGQGPKLLIQFQNNGVVDDSQLPKDRFSAERLKGVDSTLKIQPAKLEDSAVYLCASSFGTFANEKLFFGSGTQLSVL.

The rearrangement uses TRBV5-1 and TRBJ2-2; possibly TRBD2 for D (6 bases). Germline CDR1 is SGHRS and CDR2 is YFSETQ. V lost 6 bases and J lost 0, with 15 bases in between. This CDR3 region has 16 residues. The CDR3 coding sequence is TGCGCCAGCACCTCTCGGGAGCTAGCGAACACCGGGGAGCTGTTTTTT. This sequence encodes CASTSRELANTGELFF.

The V gene is TRBV18, the J gene TRBJ1-2, with 7 bases that match TRBD1. Trimming cost V 1 base and J 8 bases; bases outside gene matches: 4. The CDR3 runs 13 residues. Germline V gene data show CDR1 as KGHSH and CDR2 as LQKENI. The CDR3 nucleotides read TGTGCCAGCTCACCACTAGGGGGCGCGGGCTACACCTTC. Protein: CASSPLGGAGYTF.

The chain employs TRBV5-6 and TRBJ2-1, with 9 bases identical to TRBD2. Unmatched junction bases numbered 4, after V lost 4 bases and J lost 2 bases. This CDR3 contains 15 residues. The germline V gene has CDR1 SGHDT and CDR2 YYEEEE. The CDR3 DNA sequence: TGTGCCAGCAGCCCGCGGGGGGGGGCCTACAATGAGCAGTTCTTC. Encoded protein: CASSPRGGAYNEQFF.

A few counts support this clone. The V gene is TRBV29-1, the J gene TRBJ1-2, with 9 bases that match TRBD1. Germline lookup yields CDR1 SQVTM and CDR2 ANQGSEA. This CDR3 has 13 residues. V lost 8 bases, J lost 7 bases, and 11 bases stayed unmatched. Here the CDR3 reads CSFFLGQGFGYTF. The CDR3 nucleotides are TGCAGCTTCTTTTTGGGACAGGGCTTTGGCTACACCTTC.

The V gene is TRBV2, the J gene TRBJ1-2, with D uncertain. This CDR3 is built from 14 residues. Germline assignment: CDR1 SNHLY and CDR2 FYNNEI. V was cut by 6 bases and J by 5 bases, with 16 bases left in between. The CDR3 spells CASSGGPGNYGYTF. Written as DNA, the CDR3 is TGTGCCAGCAGCGGCGGCCCGGGTAATTATGGCTACACCTTC.

CDR3 coding DNA: TGTGCCAGCAGCCAATTAGCGGGAGCAGTAAAGGATACGCAGTATTTT. It codes for CASSQLAGAVKDTQYF. This chain connects TRBV7-2 to TRBJ2-3, with 9 bases lining up with TRBD2. The CDR3 length is 16 residues. CDR1 and CDR2 from the germline V gene are SGHTA and FQGNSA. V trimming: 5 bases; J trimming: 6 bases; junction bases outside the gene matches: 12.

The rearrangement uses TRBV5-6 and TRBJ2-2; D might be TRBD1 (6 bases). CDR3 length: 13 residues. Germline CDR1 and CDR2: SGHDT and YYEEEE. The V gene lost 4 bases and the J gene lost 5 bases, with 9 bases spanning the gap. CDR3 sequence (DNA): TGTGCCAGCAGCCGCAGGGGAACCGGGGAGCTGTTTTTT. It encodes CASSRRGTGELFF.

The V call is TRBV7-9, the J call TRBJ1-2; D is possibly TRBD1 (5 bases). This CDR3 region has 15 residues. With 5 bases removed from V and 0 bases from J, the gap between germline ends came to 13 bases. The germline V gene has CDR1 SEHNR and CDR2 FQNEAQ (reference sequence). The CDR3 nucleotides are TGTGCCAGCAGCCCTTACAGGTCCTCTAACTATGGCTACACCTTC. Its protein is CASSPYRSSNYGYTF.

V usage is TRBV19 and J usage is TRBJ2-1, with 13 bases identical to TRBD2. The ends lost 3 bases at V and 6 bases at J; junction bases unmatched: 5. Per germline, CDR1 LNHDA and CDR2 SQIVND (reference sequence). The CDR3 has 16 residues. The CDR3 reads CASSITGTSGINEQFF. The CDR3 region has the DNA TGTGCCAGTAGTATCACCGGGACTAGCGGGATCAATGAGCAGTTCTTC.

The chain links TRBV29-1 to TRBJ2-7; 7 bases line up with TRBD2. CDR1 and CDR2 (germline): SQVTM, ANQGSEA. V shed 2 bases, J shed 6 bases, and the junction held 16 bases outside the gene matches. This CDR3 contains 16 residues. The CDR3 DNA follows: TGCAGCGTTGAACACGGGGAGGGACTACCTTCATCCGAGCAGTACTTC. It codes for CSVEHGEGLPSSEQYF.

V is TRBV29-1 and J is TRBJ2-1; D possibly corresponds to TRBD2 (5 bases). The CDR3 consists of 16 residues. Trimming pared 4 bases from V and 0 bases from J, leaving 16 bases between. Per germline, CDR1 SQVTM and CDR2 ANQGSEA. CDR3 region: CSVGDPGSSSYNEQFF. CDR3 DNA sequence: TGCAGCGTTGGAGATCCGGGATCTAGCTCCTACAATGAGCAGTTCTTC.

This clone occurred once. This chain uses TRBV11-3 with TRBJ1-1; TRBD1 matches at 9 bases. This CDR3 is built from 15 residues. With V trimmed by 5 bases and J by 2 bases, 6 bases remained unmatched. The germline V gene has CDR1 SGHNT and CDR2 YENEEA. CDR3 protein: CASSPGQGINTEAFF. CDR3 nucleotides: TGTGCCAGCAGCCCGGGACAGGGTATAAACACTGAAGCTTTCTTT.

This chain joins TRBV6-1 and TRBJ2-3, with 8 positions matching TRBD1. The V gene's germline CDR1 is MNHNS and CDR2 SASEGT. The CDR3 extends over 14 amino acids. V was clipped by 2 bases and J by 3 bases; unmatched bases: 1. The CDR3 DNA follows: TGTGCCAGCAGTGAACGACAGGGGACAGATACGCAGTATTTT. The encoded protein is CASSERQGTDTQYF.

The rearrangement joins TRBV7-2 to TRBJ2-3; D might be TRBD1 (5 bases). This CDR3 spans 14 amino acids. Trimming stripped 3 bases from V and 0 bases from J, with 7 bases between. Germline V CDR1 and CDR2: SGHTA, FQGNSA. CDR3 residues: CASSLYRSTDTQYF. The CDR3 bases are TGTGCCAGCAGCTTGTACAGGAGCACAGATACGCAGTATTTT.